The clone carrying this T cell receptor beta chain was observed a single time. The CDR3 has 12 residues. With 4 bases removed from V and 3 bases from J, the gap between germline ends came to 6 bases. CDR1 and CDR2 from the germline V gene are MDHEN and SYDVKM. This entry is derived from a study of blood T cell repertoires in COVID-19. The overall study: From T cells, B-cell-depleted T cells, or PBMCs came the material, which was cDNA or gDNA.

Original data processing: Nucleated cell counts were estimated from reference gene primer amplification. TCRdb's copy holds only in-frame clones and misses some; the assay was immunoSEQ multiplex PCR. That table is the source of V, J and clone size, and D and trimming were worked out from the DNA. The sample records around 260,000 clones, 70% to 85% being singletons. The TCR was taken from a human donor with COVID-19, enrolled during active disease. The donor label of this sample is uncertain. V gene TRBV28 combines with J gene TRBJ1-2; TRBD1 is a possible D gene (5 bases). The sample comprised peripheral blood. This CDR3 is CASSSRDYGYTF. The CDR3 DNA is TGTGCCAGCAGTTCCAGGGACTATGGCTACACCTTC.